The T cell receptor (beta chain) under discussion was sequenced for a study of T cells in Graves' hyperthyroidism and ophthalmopathy. TCR beta CDR3 regions were amplified from RNA transcripts. The HTBI primer set was used in a first-round RT-PCR of the TCR CDR3. MiXCR was run by TCRdb on the multiplex PCR reads, yielding one entry per CDR3 protein. The sample holds almost 500,000 distinct CDR3 sequences, roughly 23% seen once. The sample holds one count of this clonotype. This CDR3 spans 15 amino acids. Germline CDR1 is SGHRS and CDR2 is YFSETQ. V shed 4 bases and J shed 3 bases, with 16 bases lying between them. Pregnant or lactating patients were excluded, as were those with uncontrolled infection or other autoimmune disease.

The chain employs TRBV5-1 and TRBJ1-2; D not certain. The TCR comes from a woman in her 70s with Graves' ophthalmopathy. Sequencing input: blood. The CDR3 loop is CASSPAGLRDYGYTF. The CDR3 bases are TGCGCCAGCAGCCCGGCGGGGTTGCGGGACTATGGCTACACCTTC.